A single sample gave rise to the 32 T cell receptor beta chains below, sequenced in a study of blood T cell repertoires in COVID-19. Measured with immunoSEQ multiplex PCR; TCRdb has only the in-frame clones, and not every one. The sample has about 190,000 clones; approximately 84% are singletons. Source material: PBMCs or T cells enriched from blood (not recorded which). The receptor source for this set is a woman aged 25 to 39 who had recovered from COVID-19.

V gene TRBV27 combines with J gene TRBJ1-4; 8 bases align to TRBD1. Germline trimming cut 5 bases from V and 12 bases from J; bases unmatched to any gene: 8. The CDR3 is 13 amino acids. CDR1 MNHEY and CDR2 SMNVEV come from the germline V gene (reference sequence). The CDR3 region is CASSHGQGIELFF. DNA of the CDR3: TGTGCCAGCAGTCACGGACAGGGAATAGAACTGTTTTTT. The full variable domain, in which reference TRBV27 and TRBJ1-4 provide the parts outside the CDR3, is EAQVTQNPRYLITVTGKKLTVTCSQNMNHEYMSWYRQDPGLGLRQIYYSMNVEVTDKGDVPEGYKVSRKEKRNFPLILESPSPNQTSLYFCASSHGQGIELFFGSGTQLSVL.

This chain links TRBV5-1 with TRBJ2-5, with D possibly matching TRBD2 (7 bases). This CDR3 region has 15 residues. Trimming shortened V by 4 bases and J by 5 bases, and 18 bases separated the two germline ends. Germline V gene sequence: CDR1 SGHRS, CDR2 YFSETQ. This CDR3 is CASSPFGGAQETQYF. The DNA of the CDR3 is TGCGCCAGCAGCCCCTTTGGGGGGGCCCAGGAGACCCAGTACTTC. Using reference TRBV5-1 and TRBJ2-5 for the parts outside the CDR3, the full variable domain is KAGVTQTPRYLIKTRGQQVTLSCSPISGHRSVSWYQQTPGQGLQFLFEYFSETQRNKGNFPGRFSGRQFSNSRSEMNVSTLELGDSALYLCASSPFGGAQETQYFGPGTRLLVL.

This chain joins TRBV7-2 and TRBJ2-3, with a possible D match to TRBD2 (5 bases). The CDR3 runs to 14 residues. The V gene's germline CDR1 is SGHTA and CDR2 FQGNSA. Trimming took off 7 bases at V and 3 bases at J, with 14 bases between the two ends. CDR3 DNA: TGTGCCAGCAAGGGCCAGCGGACTACAGATACGCAGTATTTT. Amino acids: CASKGQRTTDTQYF.

This clone turned up a few times. The rearrangement links TRBV28 to TRBJ1-5; 7 positions match TRBD1. With 5 bases clipped from V and 3 bases from J, the junction kept 7 bases outside the gene matches. Germline CDR1 and CDR2: MDHEN and SYDVKM. The CDR3 spans 15 residues. In nucleotides, the CDR3 is TGTGCCAGCAGTCACTCGACAGGGAACAATCAGCCCCAGCATTTT. Amino acid sequence: CASSHSTGNNQPQHF.

The chain recombines TRBV7-2 with TRBJ2-7; possibly TRBD2 for D (5 bases). Germline V gives CDR1 SGHTA, CDR2 FQGNSA. The CDR3 has 13 amino acids. Trimming cost V 3 bases and J 4 bases, with 10 bases left between them. Written as DNA, the CDR3 is TGTGCCAGCAGCTTCCGGGAAACTTACGAGCAGTACTTC. Translated: CASSFRETYEQYF.

This chain links TRBV6-5 with TRBJ1-2, with 7 bases aligning to TRBD1. CDR1 and CDR2 from the germline V gene are MNHEY and SVGAGI. The CDR3 has 12 amino acids. J gave up 8 bases and V 10 bases, and 10 bases lay outside the gene matches. The CDR3 here is CATLTQGGGYTF. The CDR3 region has the DNA TGTGCCACCCTGACCCAAGGGGGCGGCTACACCTTC.

This clone was observed a handful of times. The genes are TRBV19 and TRBJ1-3; TRBD1 matches 12 bases. The CDR3 has 18 residues. CDR1 and CDR2 (germline): LNHDA, SQIVND (reference sequence). The V and J ends lost 7 bases and 4 bases, in that order; junction bases with no gene match: 14. DNA for the CDR3: TGTGCCAGTATTGCCCTACCGGGACAGGGGGCATCGGGAAACACCATATATTTT. Protein sequence: CASIALPGQGASGNTIYF.

The V call is TRBV7-2, the J call TRBJ2-1, with 9 bases aligning to TRBD1. The CDR3 length is 15 residues. CDR1 SGHTA and CDR2 FQGNSA come from the germline V gene. Trimming cost V 8 bases and J 2 bases; bases outside gene matches: 7. CDR3 bases: TGTGCCAGCGGGTTCGACAGGGGGACCTACAATGAGCAGTTCTTC. Its protein is CASGFDRGTYNEQFF.

The chain carries TRBV28 and TRBJ2-1, with a weak D call TRBD2 (8 bases). Trimming cost V 6 bases and J 4 bases, with 16 bases left between them. The CDR3 runs to 15 residues. The V gene's germline CDR1 is MDHEN and CDR2 SYDVKM. The CDR3 is CASRPGGTEYNEQFF. CDR3 DNA sequence: TGTGCCAGCAGGCCGGGGGGGACAGAGTACAATGAGCAGTTCTTC.

The genes are TRBV27 and TRBJ1-5; D is perhaps TRBD1 (5 bases). From germline, CDR1 is MNHEY and CDR2 SMNVEV (reference sequence). CDR3 length: 15 residues. With 0 bases removed from V and 4 bases from J, the gap between germline ends came to 10 bases. The CDR3 loop reads CASSLSGTINQPQHF. The CDR3 DNA is TGTGCCAGCAGTTTATCGGGGACTATTAATCAGCCCCAGCATTTT.

The chain links TRBV10-1 to TRBJ1-4; possibly TRBD1 for D (6 bases). CDR1 is WNHNN, CDR2 SYGVQD, per germline (reference sequence). V was clipped by 10 bases and J by 7 bases, with 22 bases between them. The CDR3 loop spans 15 amino acids. The CDR3 protein is CANPHRDKDSEKLFF. The CDR3 DNA reads TGCGCCAACCCGCATAGGGACAAAGATAGTGAAAAACTGTTTTTT.

CDR3 region: CASSPGTGNNQPQHF. The CDR3 DNA is TGTGCCAGCTCACCCGGGACAGGGAATAATCAGCCCCAGCATTTT. The chain joins TRBV18 to TRBJ1-5, with 9 bases identical to TRBD1. The J segment lost 4 bases and the V segment lost 3 bases, leaving 4 bases of the junction unmatched. The CDR3 covers 15 residues. Germline lookup yields CDR1 KGHSH and CDR2 LQKENI.

The genes are TRBV6-5 and TRBJ2-1; 8 bases match TRBD1. CDR1 and CDR2 from the germline V gene are MNHEY and SVGAGI. Trimming cost V 6 bases and J 4 bases; bases outside gene matches: 8. The CDR3 has 15 residues. The CDR3 DNA sequence: TGTGCCAGCAGCCCGCACAGGGGGTCGTACAATGAGCAGTTCTTC. The encoded protein is CASSPHRGSYNEQFF.

The chain joins TRBV7-8 to TRBJ1-2, with 8 positions matching TRBD1. V was clipped by 4 bases and J by 1 base; unmatched bases: 8. This CDR3 contains 16 residues. Germline V CDR1 and CDR2: SGHVS, FQNEAQ. The CDR3 is CASSSEGQGFNYGYTF. DNA of the CDR3: TGTGCCAGCAGCTCGGAAGGACAGGGTTTTAACTATGGCTACACCTTC.

The chain employs TRBV14 and TRBJ1-6; D gene unclear. The V and J ends lost 4 bases and 8 bases respectively, with 9 bases between them. CDR3 length: 13 residues. Germline V gene sequence: CDR1 SGHDN, CDR2 FVKESK. CDR3 DNA sequence: TGTGCCAGCAGCCTACAGATTGATTCACCCCTCCACTTT. The encoded protein is CASSLQIDSPLHF.

This chain joins TRBV19 and TRBJ1-5; a possible D gene is TRBD1 (5 bases). V was cut by 7 bases and J by 4 bases, with 11 bases left in between. Per germline, CDR1 LNHDA and CDR2 SQIVND (reference sequence). The CDR3 extends over 13 amino acids. CDR3 in amino acids: CASNGGGNQPQHF. In nucleotides, the CDR3 is TGTGCCAGTAATGGCGGGGGTAATCAGCCCCAGCATTTT.

This chain connects TRBV6-5 to TRBJ1-3, with D unclear. This CDR3 has 16 amino acids. CDR1 and CDR2 (germline): MNHEY, SVGAGI. The V end was cut by 0 bases, the J end by 2 bases, with 11 bases between. The CDR3 DNA reads TGTGCCAGCAGTTACTCGAGGGCCAACCCTGGAAACACCATATATTTT. It translates to CASSYSRANPGNTIYF.

This rearrangement joins TRBV18 to TRBJ2-7; D might be TRBD2 (6 bases). The germline CDR1 and CDR2 sequences are KGHSH and LQKENI. The CDR3 spans 15 residues. V was shortened by 2 bases and J by 0 bases, with 11 bases between the two germline ends. The CDR3 DNA reads TGTGCCAGCTCACCATATGTGCGGGACTCCTACGAGCAGTACTTC. Amino acids: CASSPYVRDSYEQYF. Complete variable domain (other parts from reference TRBV18 and TRBJ2-7): NAGVMQNPRHLVRRRGQEARLRCSPMKGHSHVYWYRQLPEEGLKFMVYLQKENIIDESGMPKERFSAEFPKEGPSILRIQQVVRGDSAAYFCASSPYVRDSYEQYFGPGTRLTVT.

This chain links TRBV29-1 with TRBJ2-1; TRBD2 is a possible D gene (5 bases). V was clipped by 2 bases and J by 3 bases, with 11 bases between them. This CDR3 has 14 amino acids. CDR1 is SQVTM, CDR2 ANQGSEA, per germline. The CDR3 bases are TGCAGCGTTGAACTGCGGAGGAGCTACAATGAGCAGTTCTTC. It yields the protein CSVELRRSYNEQFF.

This clone was seen many times. This sequence joins TRBV29-1 and TRBJ1-1, with a possible D match to TRBD1 (5 bases). From germline, CDR1 is SQVTM and CDR2 ANQGSEA. V was shortened by 3 bases and J by 0 bases, with 14 bases between the two germline ends. This CDR3 contains 15 residues. The chain's CDR3 is CSVDPRAGMNTEAFF. In DNA form, the CDR3 reads TGCAGCGTTGACCCCCGGGCAGGGATGAACACTGAAGCTTTCTTT.

The V and J genes are TRBV30 and TRBJ2-1, with 10 bases lining up with TRBD2. Per the germline V gene, CDR1 is GTSNPN and CDR2 is SVGIG (reference sequence). Trimming cost V 4 bases and J 5 bases; bases outside gene matches: 5. The CDR3 has 14 residues. The CDR3 protein is CAWTSGSIDNEQFF. The CDR3 DNA is TGTGCCTGGACTAGCGGGAGTATCGACAATGAGCAGTTCTTC.

The CDR3 DNA is TGTGCCAGCAGCTTGTGGGGGGTGAACACTGAAGCTTTCTTT. Translated: CASSLWGVNTEAFF. The V and J genes are TRBV5-5 and TRBJ1-1; D may be TRBD1 (5 bases). The CDR3 has 14 residues. CDR1 is SGHKS, CDR2 YYEKEE, per germline (reference sequence). The V and J ends lost 1 base and 0 bases respectively, with 7 bases between them.

On this clone: At one end the junction does not follow the germline gene, possibly because of a read error. The chain joins TRBV15 to TRBJ2-4, with D tentatively TRBD1 (6 bases). The CDR3 has 13 amino acids. Germline-derived CDR1 and CDR2 are LNHNV and YYDKDF (reference sequence). DNA of the CDR3: TGTGCCACCAGCCAAAATGTCGGTACAGGGATGCACTTC. Residues: CATSQNVGTGMHF.

This chain connects TRBV2 to TRBJ2-5; TRBD1 is a possible D gene (6 bases). Germline CDR1 reads SNHLY; CDR2 reads FYNNEI. V lost 2 bases and J 4 bases, leaving 11 bases between the germline ends. This CDR3 region has 14 residues. CDR3 DNA sequence: TGTGCCAGCAGTGAACCCTCCAGGGGAGAGACCCAGTACTTC. Amino acid sequence: CASSEPSRGETQYF. The whole variable domain, remainder taken from reference TRBV2 and TRBJ2-5, is EPEVTQTPSHQVTQMGQEVILRCVPISNHLYFYWYRQILGQKVEFLVSFYNNEISEKSEIFDDQFSVERPDGSNFTLKIRSTKLEDSAMYFCASSEPSRGETQYFGPGTRLLVL.

The J gene is TRBJ1-5, the V gene TRBV27; D might be TRBD1 (6 bases). The germline V gene encodes CDR1 MNHEY and CDR2 SMNVEV (reference sequence). The CDR3 extends over 14 amino acids. V was cut by 6 bases and J by 3 bases, with 12 bases left in between. CDR3 sequence reads: CASRQGAPNQPQHF. The DNA of the CDR3 is TGTGCCAGCAGACAGGGCGCCCCCAATCAGCCCCAGCATTTT.

The rearrangement links TRBV28 to TRBJ2-1; D is possibly TRBD1 (6 bases). The CDR3 is made up of 18 amino acids. Deletions cut 2 bases from V and 0 bases from J, with 17 bases between. Germline assignment: CDR1 MDHEN and CDR2 SYDVKM. Written as DNA, the CDR3 is TGTGCCAGCAGTTTAAACAGGGACGACGTAAGCTCCTACAATGAGCAGTTCTTC. Its protein is CASSLNRDDVSSYNEQFF.

This chain uses TRBV27 with TRBJ2-7; the D gene is possibly TRBD2 (6 bases). CDR3 length: 18 amino acids. The germline V gene has CDR1 MNHEY and CDR2 SMNVEV (reference sequence). Trimming took 5 bases from V and 0 from J, leaving 23 bases between them. This CDR3 reads CASSRGVKENLGSYEQYF. For the CDR3, the DNA is TGTGCCAGCAGTCGCGGGGTCAAGGAAAATCTGGGCTCCTACGAGCAGTACTTC.

The chain uses TRBV3-1 (or the pseudogene TRBV3-2) and TRBJ2-2; TRBD1 aligns across 7 bases. This CDR3 is 16 amino acids long. CDR1 is LGHDT, CDR2 YNNKEL, per germline (reference sequence). V lost 1 base, J lost 5 bases, and 7 bases stayed unmatched. The chain's CDR3 is CASSQATGYGTGELFF. DNA of the CDR3: TGTGCCAGCAGCCAAGCGACAGGGTATGGGACCGGGGAGCTGTTTTTT.

This clone was seen a single time. This chain joins TRBV5-1 and TRBJ1-4; 7 bases match TRBD1. Germline V gene sequence: CDR1 SGHRS, CDR2 YFSETQ. The CDR3 spans 16 residues. V lost 3 bases and J lost 0; bases outside the gene matches: 5. CDR3 DNA: TGCGCCAGCAGCTGGGGACAGCCCTCAACTAATGAAAAACTGTTTTTT. This gives the protein CASSWGQPSTNEKLFF.

J is TRBJ2-3 and V is TRBV2, with D possibly TRBD1 on 5 matching bases. This CDR3 comprises 16 residues. Germline CDR1 reads SNHLY; CDR2 reads FYNNEI. V was cut by 3 bases and J by 1 base, with 14 bases left in between. The CDR3 region is CASSEVGLERTDTQYF. The CDR3, as DNA: TGTGCCAGCAGTGAGGTGGGGCTAGAGCGCACAGATACGCAGTATTTT.

This sequence joins TRBV21-1 and TRBJ2-7; the tabulated D call, TRBD2, remains unverified against the DNA. TRBV21-1 is marked as a pseudogene. This CDR3 contains 13 residues. For the CDR3, the DNA is TGTGCCAGCAGCGCGAATAAATTGGACGAGCAGTACGTC. Translation gives CASSANKLDEQYV.

The chain is built from TRBV7-2 and TRBJ2-1; TRBD2 agrees at 10 bases. V trimming: 5 bases; J trimming: 0 bases; junction bases outside the gene matches: 10. CDR3 length: 18 residues. The V gene's germline CDR1 is SGHTA and CDR2 FQGNSA. CDR3 loop: CASSLGGSGRASYNEQFF. DNA for the CDR3: TGTGCCAGCAGCCTCGGGGGGAGCGGGAGGGCCTCCTACAATGAGCAGTTCTTC.